Each of the 5 T cell receptor beta chains below was sequenced from the same sample in a study of OX40 agonist ivuxolimab in advanced cancers. TCRdb keeps only in-frame clones here, not all; method: immunoSEQ multiplex PCR. The profile shows about 27,000 clones, roughly 86% of them singletons. The source material was CD4+ or CD8+ T cells sorted from blood, sampled in a trial of the OX40 agonist ivuxolimab. Receptors originate from an adult with an advanced solid tumor such as melanoma, head and neck, liver or kidney cancer.

The chain links TRBV6-5 to TRBJ2-7; the match to TRBD1 covers 11 bases. CDR1 MNHEY and CDR2 SVGAGI come from the germline V gene. CDR3 length equals 14 residues. V lost 5 bases and J lost 1; bases outside the gene matches: 1. CDR3 residues: CASSGQGASYEQYF. The CDR3 nucleotides read TGTGCCAGCAGTGGACAGGGGGCTTCCTACGAGCAGTACTTC.

The V and J genes are TRBV28 and TRBJ2-3, with D perhaps TRBD1 (7 bases). The CDR3 consists of 15 residues. The germline V and J ends were trimmed by 5 bases and 2 bases, with 14 bases remaining between them. CDR1 MDHEN and CDR2 SYDVKM come from the germline V gene. CDR3 bases: TGTGCCAGCAGTCAAACAGGGGACTCCACAGATACGCAGTATTTT. It codes for CASSQTGDSTDTQYF.

The V call is TRBV6-4, the J call TRBJ1-2; D is possibly TRBD1 (6 bases). V was trimmed by 0 bases and J by 6 bases, leaving 8 bases between them. Germline CDR1 MRHNA, CDR2 SNTAGT. The CDR3 totals 13 residues. The CDR3 is CASSDSGGHGYTF. The CDR3 bases are TGTGCCAGCAGTGACTCGGGGGGGCATGGCTACACCTTC.

The CDR3 nucleotides are TGTGCCAGCAGCGTAGGGGGTTGGACAGATACGCAGTATTTT. This codes for CASSVGGWTDTQYF. The chain carries TRBV9 and TRBJ2-3, with D unresolved. Trimming stripped 0 bases from V and 3 bases from J, with 8 bases between. Germline CDR1 SGDLS, CDR2 YYNGEE. This CDR3 is 14 amino acids long.

The genes are TRBV6-1 and TRBJ2-5; D ambiguous. Germline CDR1 reads MNHNS; CDR2 reads SASEGT. Trimming left V 0 bases short and J 5 bases short, with 10 bases between. The CDR3 covers 14 residues. DNA for the CDR3: TGTGCCAGCAGTGAAGCCTTGATGGTGGAGACCCAGTACTTC. Translating gives CASSEALMVETQYF.